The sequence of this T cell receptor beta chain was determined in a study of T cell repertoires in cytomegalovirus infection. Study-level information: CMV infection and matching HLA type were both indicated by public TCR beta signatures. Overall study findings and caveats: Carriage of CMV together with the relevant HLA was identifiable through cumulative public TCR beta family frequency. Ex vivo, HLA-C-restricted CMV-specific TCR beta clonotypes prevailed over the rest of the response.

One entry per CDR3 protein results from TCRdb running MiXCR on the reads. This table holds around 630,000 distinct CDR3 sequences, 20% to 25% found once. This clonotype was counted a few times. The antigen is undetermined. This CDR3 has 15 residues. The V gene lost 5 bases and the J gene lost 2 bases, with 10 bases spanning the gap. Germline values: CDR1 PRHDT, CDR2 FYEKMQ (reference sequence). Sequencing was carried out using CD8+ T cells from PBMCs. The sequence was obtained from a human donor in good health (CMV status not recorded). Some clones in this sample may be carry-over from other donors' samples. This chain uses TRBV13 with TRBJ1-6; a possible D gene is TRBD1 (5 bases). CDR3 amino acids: CASSPGRTYNSPLHF. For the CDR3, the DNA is TGTGCCAGCAGCCCAGGGCGGACCTATAATTCACCCCTCCACTTT.